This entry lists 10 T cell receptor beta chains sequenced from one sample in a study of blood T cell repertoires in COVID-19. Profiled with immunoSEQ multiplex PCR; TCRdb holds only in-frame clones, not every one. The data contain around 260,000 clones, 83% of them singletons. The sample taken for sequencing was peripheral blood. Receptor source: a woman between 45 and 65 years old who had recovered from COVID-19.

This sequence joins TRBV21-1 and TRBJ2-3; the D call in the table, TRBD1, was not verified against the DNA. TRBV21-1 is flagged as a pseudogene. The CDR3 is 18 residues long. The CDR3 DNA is TGTGCCAGCCCGCTAGAGGGGACAGGGGACGAAAGCACAGATACGCAGTATTTT. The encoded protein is CASPLEGTGDESTDTQYF.

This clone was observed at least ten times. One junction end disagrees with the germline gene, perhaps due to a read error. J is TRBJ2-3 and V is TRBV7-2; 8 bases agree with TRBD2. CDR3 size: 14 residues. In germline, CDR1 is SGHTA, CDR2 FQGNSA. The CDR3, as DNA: TGTGCCAGCAGCATCAGCGGGGGCACCGATACGCAGTATTTT. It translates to CASSISGGTDTQYF. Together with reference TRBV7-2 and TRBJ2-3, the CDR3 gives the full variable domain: GAGVSQSPSNKVTEKGKDVELRCDPISGHTALYWYRQSLGQGLEFLIYFQGNSAPDKSGLPSDRFSAERTGGSVSTLTIQRTQQEDSAVYLCASSISGGTDTQYFGPGTRLTVL.

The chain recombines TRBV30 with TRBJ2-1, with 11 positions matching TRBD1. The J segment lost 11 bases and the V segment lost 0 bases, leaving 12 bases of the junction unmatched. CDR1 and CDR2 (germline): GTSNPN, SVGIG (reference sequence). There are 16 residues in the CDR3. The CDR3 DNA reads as TGTGCCTGGAGTGTCCGGGACAGGGGGATTACTGGCCAGCAGTTCTTC. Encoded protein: CAWSVRDRGITGQQFF.

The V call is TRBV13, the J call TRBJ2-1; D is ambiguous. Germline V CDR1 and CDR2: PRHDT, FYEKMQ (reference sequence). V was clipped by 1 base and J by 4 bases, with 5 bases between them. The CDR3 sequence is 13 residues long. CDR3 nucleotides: TGTGCCAGCAGCTTAGTGCAGTACAATGAGCAGTTCTTC. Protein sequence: CASSLVQYNEQFF.

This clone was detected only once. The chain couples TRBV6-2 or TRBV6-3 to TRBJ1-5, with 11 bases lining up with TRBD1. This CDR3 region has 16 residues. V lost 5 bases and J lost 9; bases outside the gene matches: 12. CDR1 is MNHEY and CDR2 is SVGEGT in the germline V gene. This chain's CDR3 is CASSPSRTGGLLPQHF. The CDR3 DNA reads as TGTGCCAGCAGTCCGTCAAGGACAGGGGGCTTACTGCCCCAGCATTTT.

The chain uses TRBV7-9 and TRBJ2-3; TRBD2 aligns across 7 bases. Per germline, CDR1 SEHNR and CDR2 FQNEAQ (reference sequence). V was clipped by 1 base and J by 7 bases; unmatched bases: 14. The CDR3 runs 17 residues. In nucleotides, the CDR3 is TGTGCCAGCAGCTTAGATCACGCCTTGGGGGGGAAAAATACGCAGTATTTT. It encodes CASSLDHALGGKNTQYF. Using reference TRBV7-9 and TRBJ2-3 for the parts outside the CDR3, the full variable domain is DTGVSQNPRHKITKRGQNVTFRCDPISEHNRLYWYRQTLGQGPEFLTYFQNEAQLEKSRLLSDRFSAERPKGSFSTLEIQRTEQGDSAMYLCASSLDHALGGKNTQYFGPGTRLTVL.

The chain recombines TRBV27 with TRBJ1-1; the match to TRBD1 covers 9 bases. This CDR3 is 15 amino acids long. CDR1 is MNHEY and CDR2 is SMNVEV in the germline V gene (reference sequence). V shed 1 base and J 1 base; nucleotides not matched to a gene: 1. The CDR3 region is CASSLWGQGNTEAFF. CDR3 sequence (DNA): TGTGCCAGCAGTTTATGGGGACAGGGGAACACTGAAGCTTTCTTT.

The CDR3 region is CASSPRGWATGELFF. CDR3 in DNA: TGTGCCAGCAGCCCGAGGGGGTGGGCCACCGGGGAGCTGTTTTTT. The chain recombines TRBV27 with TRBJ2-2; possibly TRBD1 for D (6 bases). With 6 bases removed from V and 4 bases from J, the gap between germline ends came to 15 bases. CDR3 length: 15 residues. Germline V lookup: CDR1 MNHEY, CDR2 SMNVEV (reference sequence).

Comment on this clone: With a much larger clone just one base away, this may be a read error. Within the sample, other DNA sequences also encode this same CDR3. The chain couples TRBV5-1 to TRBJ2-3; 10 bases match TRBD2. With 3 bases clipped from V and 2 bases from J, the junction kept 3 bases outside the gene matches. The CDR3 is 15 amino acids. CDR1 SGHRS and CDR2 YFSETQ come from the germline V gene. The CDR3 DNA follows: TGCGCCAGCAGCTGGAGCGGGAGGGCCACAGATACGCAGTATTTT. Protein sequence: CASSWSGRATDTQYF.

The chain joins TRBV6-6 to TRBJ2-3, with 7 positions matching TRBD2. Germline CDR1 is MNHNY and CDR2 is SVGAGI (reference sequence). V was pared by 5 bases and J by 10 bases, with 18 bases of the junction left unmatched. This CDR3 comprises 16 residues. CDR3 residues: CASSPVGTKGPMAQYF. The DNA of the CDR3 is TGTGCCAGCAGTCCGGTAGGGACTAAGGGTCCGATGGCGCAGTATTTT.